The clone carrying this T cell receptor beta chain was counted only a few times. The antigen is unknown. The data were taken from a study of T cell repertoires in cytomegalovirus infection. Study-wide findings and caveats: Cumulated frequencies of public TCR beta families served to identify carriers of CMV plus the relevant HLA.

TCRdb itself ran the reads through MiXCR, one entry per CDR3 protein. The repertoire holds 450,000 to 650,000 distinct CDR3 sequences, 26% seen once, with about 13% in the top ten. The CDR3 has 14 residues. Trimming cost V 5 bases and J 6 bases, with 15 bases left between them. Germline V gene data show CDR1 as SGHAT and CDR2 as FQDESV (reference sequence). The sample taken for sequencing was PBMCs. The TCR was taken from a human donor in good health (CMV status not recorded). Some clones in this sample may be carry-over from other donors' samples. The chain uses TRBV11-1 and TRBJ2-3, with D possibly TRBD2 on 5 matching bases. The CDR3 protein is CASSTRGSVDTQYF. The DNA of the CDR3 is TGTGCCAGCAGCACCCGGGGTAGCGTTGATACGCAGTATTTT.